This TCR beta chain was sequenced during a study of vaccination effects on CD4 cells after COVID-19. Across the study: Either the mRNA-1273 or the BNT162b2 vaccine was given to participants as two doses.

CDR1 is SGHTS and CDR2 is YDEGEE in the germline V gene. V lost 3 bases and J lost 4; bases outside the gene matches: 8. This CDR3 region has 15 residues. Study conclusions and caveats: Pronounced clonal contraction occurred in clones induced by infection and by vaccine late after vaccination. Healthy vaccinees' vaccine-induced clones included only 1 of 255 cross-reacting with common cold coronaviruses.

Sequencing in the ViraFEST assay came after antigen-specific CD4+ T cells had been expanded with viral peptide pools, which were used to stimulate PBMC. CD4+ T cells were isolated after about eleven days of culture. Testing of the vaccine recipients showed negative nucleocapsid antibodies and no prior SARS-CoV-2 infection. Some clones are missing from TCRdb's copy, which holds only in-frame ones; the method was immunoSEQ multiplex PCR. The sample has about 40,000 clones; about three fifths are singletons. This clone is termed medium-sized. Its antigen is not identified. The rearrangement joins TRBV5-8 to TRBJ2-5; 8 bases are shared with TRBD2. This clonotype originated in a human donor who received a COVID-19 vaccine. The sequenced sample was CD4+ T cells from PBMCs cultured with HCoV-OC43 spike peptides, obtained before COVID-19 vaccination. As for subset: HCoV-OC43 spike overlapping peptide pool stimulation. CDR3 region: CASSSGEAGVETQYF. The CDR3 bases are TGTGCCAGCAGCTCGGGAGAAGCGGGGGTAGAGACCCAGTACTTC.